The 17 T cell receptor beta chains in this list originate from one sample, sequenced in a study of T cell changes during pregnancy in multiple sclerosis. Generated by immunoSEQ multiplex PCR, the TCRdb table keeps only in-frame clones and is missing some. The sample holds some 41,000 clones, approximately 91% seen once. What was sequenced was PBMCs (not recorded whether the cells were cultured). These receptors originate from a female donor with multiple sclerosis, enrolled in a pregnancy study.

The CDR3 DNA reads TGTGCCAGCAGCTTCGCCGGGACTCCCTACGAGCAGTACTTC. Protein: CASSFAGTPYEQYF. The rearrangement links TRBV7-9 to TRBJ2-7; D is perhaps TRBD2 (6 bases). CDR1 SEHNR and CDR2 FQNEAQ come from the germline V gene (reference sequence). The CDR3 has 14 amino acids. Trimming stripped 3 bases from V and 2 bases from J, with 11 bases between.

This chain links TRBV12-5 with TRBJ2-1, with 7 bases identical to TRBD1. The CDR3 is 13 amino acids. In germline, CDR1 is LGHNT, CDR2 FRNRAP. The junction had 6 bases not matched to a gene; V was cut back by 5 bases and J by 8 bases. The CDR3 protein is CASGTDRAHEQFF. CDR3 in DNA: TGTGCTAGTGGTACTGACAGGGCCCATGAGCAGTTCTTC. The whole variable domain, remainder taken from reference TRBV12-5 and TRBJ2-1, is DARVTQTPRHKVTEMGQEVTMRCQPILGHNTVFWYRQTMMQGLELLAYFRNRAPLDDSGMPKDRFSAEMPDATLATLKIQPSEPRDSAVYFCASGTDRAHEQFFGPGTRLTVL.

This sequence joins TRBV7-2 and TRBJ2-7, with D possibly being TRBD2 (5 bases). Germline values: CDR1 SGHTA, CDR2 FQGNSA. The V end lost 5 bases, the J end lost 0 bases, and 11 bases lay between the germline ends. This CDR3 is built from 14 residues. The CDR3 reads CASSPTSASYEQYF. CDR3 bases: TGTGCCAGCAGCCCAACTAGTGCCTCCTACGAGCAGTACTTC.

The rearrangement uses TRBV10-3 and TRBJ2-5, with unresolved D. Germline V gives CDR1 ENHRY, CDR2 SYGVKD. CDR3 length: 12 residues. V lost 5 bases and J 2 bases, leaving 6 bases between the germline ends. CDR3 DNA: TGTGCCATCAGTTCAGAGCAAGAGACCCAGTACTTC. Translated: CAISSEQETQYF.

The V call is TRBV7-3, the J call TRBJ1-5; D not certain. Trimming cost V 5 bases and J 3 bases, with 2 bases left between them. This CDR3 is built from 11 residues. CDR1 SGHTA and CDR2 FQGTGA come from the germline V gene. The CDR3, as DNA: TGTGCCAGCAGCGCCAATCAGCCCCAGCATTTT. It encodes CASSANQPQHF.

This rearrangement joins TRBV29-1 to TRBJ2-7; D unresolved. The V and J ends lost 6 bases and 4 bases respectively, with 10 bases between them. This CDR3 region has 11 residues. The germline CDR1 and CDR2 sequences are SQVTM and ANQGSEA. CDR3 residues: CSVHDSYEQYF. The CDR3 nucleotides read TGCAGCGTCCATGATTCATACGAGCAGTACTTC.

The genes are TRBV9 and TRBJ2-5; D not certain. CDR3 length equals 14 residues. Germline CDR1 SGDLS, CDR2 YYNGEE. V shed 0 bases and J shed 4 bases, with 10 bases lying between them. The CDR3: CASSVGDITETQYF. The CDR3 DNA reads as TGTGCCAGCAGCGTAGGCGACATTACAGAGACCCAGTACTTC.

J is TRBJ2-5 and V is TRBV5-1, with D unclear. Germline assignment: CDR1 SGHRS and CDR2 YFSETQ. Trimming took off 2 bases at V and 3 bases at J, with 8 bases between the two ends. The CDR3 extends over 13 amino acids. The DNA of the CDR3 is TGCGCCAGCAGCTTCCTACGTAAAGAGACCCAGTACTTC. This codes for CASSFLRKETQYF.

This clone has just one count. The V call is TRBV5-1, the J call TRBJ1-1; 7 bases fit TRBD1. J was trimmed by 4 bases and V by 0 bases; bases with no gene match: 6. The CDR3 covers 15 residues. Germline-derived CDR1 and CDR2 are SGHRS and YFSETQ. CDR3 in amino acids: CASSLEGGAGTEAFF. CDR3 bases: TGCGCCAGCAGCTTGGAAGGGGGCGCGGGCACTGAAGCTTTCTTT. Full variable domain (missing parts from reference TRBV5-1 and TRBJ1-1): KAGVTQTPRYLIKTRGQQVTLSCSPISGHRSVSWYQQTPGQGLQFLFEYFSETQRNKGNFPGRFSGRQFSNSRSEMNVSTLELGDSALYLCASSLEGGAGTEAFFGQGTRLTVV.

This rearrangement joins TRBV14 to TRBJ1-2, with TRBD1 matching over 8 bases. Per germline, CDR1 SGHDN and CDR2 FVKESK. There are 16 residues in the CDR3. V dropped 4 bases and J dropped 2; count of bases not matched to a gene: 9. The CDR3 sequence is CASSRTGYDLNYGYTF. In DNA form, the CDR3 reads TGTGCCAGCAGCCGGACAGGGTACGATTTGAACTATGGCTACACCTTC.

The chain combines TRBV19 with TRBJ1-2, with D perhaps matching TRBD1 (5 bases). Germline values: CDR1 LNHDA, CDR2 SQIVND (reference sequence). V was clipped by 4 bases and J by 8 bases, with 23 bases between them. The CDR3 spans 16 residues. Here the CDR3 reads CASSTREARETRGYTF. The CDR3 coding sequence is TGTGCCAGTAGTACCCGCGAAGCCAGGGAAACTCGCGGCTACACCTTC.

The genes are TRBV1 and TRBJ1-5; the D segment call TRBD1 is taken from the table without a DNA check. TRBV1 is classified as a pseudogene. The CDR3 has 17 residues. The CDR3 spells CTSSQDRGTGGFQPQHF. CDR3 bases: TGCACCAGCAGCCAAGATCGGGGGACAGGGGGTTTCCAGCCCCAGCATTTT.

This chain links TRBV7-9 with TRBJ2-1; 9 nucleotides line up with TRBD2. J was trimmed by 9 bases and V by 3 bases; bases with no gene match: 9. Germline values: CDR1 SEHNR, CDR2 FQNEAQ (reference sequence). The CDR3 consists of 15 residues. The DNA of the CDR3 is TGTGCCAGCAGCTTCCTTAGCGCGGGAGGGTTTGAGCAGTTCTTC. Amino acids: CASSFLSAGGFEQFF. The entire variable domain, with the rest obtained from reference TRBV7-9 and TRBJ2-1, is as follows: DTGVSQNPRHKITKRGQNVTFRCDPISEHNRLYWYRQTLGQGPEFLTYFQNEAQLEKSRLLSDRFSAERPKGSFSTLEIQRTEQGDSAMYLCASSFLSAGGFEQFFGPGTRLTVL.

This chain connects TRBV28 to TRBJ2-7, with TRBD2 matching 9 bases. Trimming removed 2 bases from V and 6 bases from J; junction bases left unmatched: 14. CDR3 length equals 17 residues. Germline V gene lookup returns CDR1 MDHEN and CDR2 SYDVKM. CDR3 region: CASSLRGLATTLGEQYF. CDR3 nucleotides: TGTGCCAGCAGTTTACGAGGACTAGCGACAACGCTAGGCGAGCAGTACTTC.

This chain joins TRBV19 and TRBJ2-5; 11 nucleotides match TRBD1. Per germline, CDR1 LNHDA and CDR2 SQIVND (reference sequence). With V trimmed by 9 bases and J by 1 base, 4 bases remained unmatched. This CDR3 contains 14 residues. The CDR3 DNA is TGTGCCAGCTCCGGGACAGGGGGCCAAGAGACCCAGTACTTC. It yields the protein CASSGTGGQETQYF. The variable domain in full, with the rest retrieved from reference TRBV19 and TRBJ2-5, is DGGITQSPKYLFRKEGQNVTLSCEQNLNHDAMYWYRQDPGQGLRLIYYSQIVNDFQKGDIAEGYSVSREKKESFPLTVTSAQKNPTAFYLCASSGTGGQETQYFGPGTRLLVL.

Here the CDR3 reads CASSQVSGSGGIQYF. CDR3 in DNA: TGTGCCAGCAGTCAAGTCAGCGGGAGTGGGGGCATTCAGTACTTC. V usage is TRBV5-4 and J usage is TRBJ2-4, with 8 bases identical to TRBD2. The CDR3 is 15 amino acids. With 5 bases clipped from V and 9 bases from J, the junction kept 13 bases outside the gene matches. Looked up from germline, CDR1 is SGHNT and CDR2 is YYREEE (reference sequence).

The chain recombines TRBV2 with TRBJ2-1, with D maybe TRBD2 (6 bases). CDR3 length: 16 residues. Germline V gives CDR1 SNHLY, CDR2 FYNNEI. V lost 2 bases and J 4 bases, leaving 15 bases between the germline ends. CDR3 nucleotide sequence: TGTGCCAGCAGTGAAAGGAGGGTAGCGGTTTACAATGAGCAGTTCTTC. It specifies CASSERRVAVYNEQFF.